The entry that follows covers one T cell receptor beta chain sequence. Its antigen is unidentified. This CDR3 comprises 11 residues. CDR1 is SNHLY and CDR2 is FYNNEI in the germline V gene. With 6 bases removed from V and 8 bases from J, the gap between germline ends came to 8 bases. These data originate in a study of shared clonotypes between healthy human individuals. Study-level results: A handful of donors had roughly 5% of their naive CD4 clonotypes in common.

This table comes from immunoSEQ multiplex PCR, and its TCRdb copy is limited to in-frame clones, with some not included. The sample contains roughly 2.2 million clones, 92% of which appear only once. All of the donors resided in Nashville, Tennessee, and each was a Caucasian adult. CD4+ cells yielded CD45RA+ naive and CD45RA-negative memory subsets. The sequence came from a man aged 18 to 30 in good health. Some clones in this sample may be carry-over from other donors' samples. Sequencing input: naive CD4+ T cells from PBMCs. Noted subset: CD45RA+ positively selected. The V and J genes are TRBV2 and TRBJ2-1; D is perhaps TRBD1 (6 bases). CDR3 protein: CASRQGDEQFF. Here the CDR3 DNA reads TGTGCCAGCAGACAGGGCGATGAGCAGTTCTTC.